This passage covers 15 T cell receptor beta chains from one sample sequenced in a study of CD8+CD57+ T cells in acquired aplastic anemia (dated by TCRdb to the late 2010s). Flow cytometry had shown CD8+CD57+ cell expansion in the patients selected for sequencing. Instrument on record: Illumina HiSeq 2000. Genomic DNA was used as template for profiling of TCR beta VDJ combinations and CDR3 sequences. TCRdb took the public reads, trimmed them with fastp at Q25, ran MiXCR for clone calling and kept in-frame beta chains. Merged by CDR3 protein, the rows form single entries marked with the most common genes and DNA. The sample records about 120,000 distinct CDR3 sequences, 58% of which are singletons. The ten largest clones represent 25% to 35% of the sample. The sequenced material came from sorted CD4+, CD8+, or CD8+CD57+ T cells (not recorded which) from PBMCs. These receptors were obtained from a human donor with aplastic anemia.

The CDR3 DNA follows: TGTGCCAGCAGCCCAGGGATTCGGGGCTACACCTTC. Its translation is CASSPGIRGYTF. This rearrangement joins TRBV7-9 to TRBJ1-2, with D possibly TRBD1 on 5 matching bases. Trimming removed 5 bases at V and 8 bases at J, with 12 bases between. Germline CDR1 SEHNR, CDR2 FQNEAQ (reference sequence). This CDR3 comprises 12 residues.

The chain carries TRBV7-8 and TRBJ2-7; TRBD1 matches at 9 bases. Germline CDR1 SGHVS, CDR2 FQNEAQ. The CDR3 sequence is 14 residues long. The junction had 4 bases not matched to a gene; V was cut back by 3 bases and J by 4 bases. CDR3 protein: CASSLDRGEYEQYF. CDR3 nucleotides: TGTGCCAGCAGCTTGGACAGGGGTGAGTACGAGCAGTACTTC.

V gene TRBV10-3 combines with J gene TRBJ2-3; perhaps TRBD1 as D (6 bases). The V gene's germline CDR1 is ENHRY and CDR2 SYGVKD. The CDR3 length is 13 residues. V gave up 6 bases and J gave up 0 bases, with 7 bases separating them. Written as DNA, the CDR3 is TGTGCCATCAGAGGACAGAGCACAGATACGCAGTATTTT. Translation: CAIRGQSTDTQYF.

V and J are TRBV6-2 or TRBV6-3 and TRBJ2-2; no clear D gene. The CDR3 length is 15 residues. V dropped 5 bases and J dropped 0 bases, with 10 bases sitting between them. Germline CDR1 and CDR2: MNHEY and SVGEGT. The chain's CDR3 is CASSAGATNTGELFF. CDR3 in DNA: TGTGCCAGCAGTGCTGGCGCAACGAACACCGGGGAGCTGTTTTTT.

The J gene is TRBJ2-1, the V gene TRBV20-1; 14 nucleotides line up with TRBD2. The CDR3 is 15 amino acids. CDR1 and CDR2 from the germline V gene are DFQATT and SNEGSKA (reference sequence). With V trimmed by 4 bases and J by 6 bases, 5 bases remained unmatched. The CDR3 DNA is TGCAGTGCTAAACAGGGACTAGCGGGGGCCAATGAGCAGTTCTTC. Translating it yields CSAKQGLAGANEQFF.

The chain has TRBV2 and TRBJ1-4; D is unclear. The V end was cut by 7 bases, the J end by 0 bases, with 6 bases between. Per the germline V gene, CDR1 is SNHLY and CDR2 is FYNNEI. The CDR3 is made up of 13 amino acids. The CDR3 reads CASTEATNEKLFF. DNA for the CDR3: TGTGCCAGCACCGAAGCAACTAATGAAAAACTGTTTTTT.

This clonotype appeared many times. The CDR3 region has the DNA TGTGCCAGCAGGGAGGGACAGGGGATCAATCAGCCCCAGCATTTT. It specifies CASREGQGINQPQHF. The V and J genes are TRBV2 and TRBJ1-5; 10 positions agree with TRBD1. This CDR3 region has 15 residues. J lost 3 bases, V lost 6 bases, and 5 bases had no gene match. Germline CDR1 is SNHLY and CDR2 is FYNNEI.

The chain joins TRBV6-5 to TRBJ2-3, with 7 bases identical to TRBD2. Germline assignment: CDR1 MNHEY and CDR2 SVGAGI. V lost 2 bases, J lost 4 bases, and 6 bases stayed unmatched. This CDR3 is 15 amino acids long. The CDR3 sequence: CASSYGRGSADTQYF. Here the CDR3 DNA reads TGTGCCAGCAGTTACGGGCGGGGGAGCGCAGATACGCAGTATTTT.

This clonotype has just a few counts. This chain connects TRBV19 to TRBJ2-7, with TRBD1 matching 8 bases. This CDR3 has 15 amino acids. V dropped 10 bases and J dropped 7; count of bases not matched to a gene: 18. The germline CDR1 and CDR2 sequences are LNHDA and SQIVND (reference sequence). CDR3 DNA: TGTGCCACCTCGGGCGAGACAGGGGTTCTACGGGAGCAGTACTTC. It is translated as CATSGETGVLREQYF.

Ten or more counts support this clonotype. V usage is TRBV14 and J usage is TRBJ2-5; weak D call: TRBD2 (7 bases). Per the germline V gene, CDR1 is SGHDN and CDR2 is FVKESK. With 4 bases removed from V and 5 bases from J, the gap between germline ends came to 17 bases. The CDR3 spans 15 residues. Here the CDR3 reads CASSPEWGGYETQYF. Written as DNA, the CDR3 is TGTGCCAGCAGCCCCGAGTGGGGGGGCTATGAGACCCAGTACTTC.

The chain has TRBV25-1 and TRBJ2-2; D is possibly TRBD2 (5 bases). Per germline, CDR1 MGHDK and CDR2 SYGVNS. V dropped 3 bases and J dropped 1 base, with 6 bases sitting between them. The CDR3 covers 14 residues. CDR3 loop: CASSEGRNTGELFF. The CDR3 DNA is TGTGCCAGCAGTGAGGGGAGGAACACCGGGGAGCTGTTTTTT.

This clonotype was seen more than once but under ten times. This chain connects TRBV15 to TRBJ1-2, with unresolved D. The V end lost 1 base, the J end lost 2 bases, and 8 bases lay between the germline ends. Germline-derived CDR1 and CDR2 are LNHNV and YYDKDF (reference sequence). The CDR3 contains 14 residues. The CDR3 reads CATSRVVGNYGYTF. CDR3 DNA sequence: TGTGCCACCAGCAGAGTCGTAGGGAACTATGGCTACACCTTC.

The gene calls are TRBV5-1 and TRBJ1-2; no reliable D call. Germline CDR1 SGHRS, CDR2 YFSETQ. Trimming left V 2 bases short and J 2 bases short, with 10 bases between. This CDR3 is 14 amino acids long. CDR3 sequence (DNA): TGCGCCAGCAGCTTTCTGACCGCAAACTATGGCTACACCTTC. Translated, it gives CASSFLTANYGYTF.

The table lists this clonotype with many counts. This chain uses TRBV28 with TRBJ2-7, with 11 bases that match TRBD2. The V gene's germline CDR1 is MDHEN and CDR2 SYDVKM. CDR3 length: 15 amino acids. J was trimmed by 1 base and V by 5 bases; bases with no gene match: 4. The DNA of the CDR3 is TGTGCCAGCAGTGTACGACTAGCGGGGTCCTACGAGCAGTACTTC. This gives the protein CASSVRLAGSYEQYF.

The genes are TRBV15 and TRBJ1-1, with D possibly TRBD1 on 5 matching bases. Per germline, CDR1 LNHNV and CDR2 YYDKDF (reference sequence). V was pared by 5 bases and J by 5 bases, with 24 bases between. There are 17 residues in the CDR3. This CDR3 is CATSPSLASGTSTEAFF. The CDR3 nucleotides read TGTGCCACCAGCCCTTCCCTGGCATCGGGGACTTCGACTGAAGCTTTCTTT.